This TCR beta chain was sequenced for a study of blood T cell repertoires in COVID-19. At the level of the study: Collection of acute and convalescent COVID-19 samples took place in the United States, Italy and Spain. PBMCs, B-cell-depleted T cells, or T cells provided the cDNA or gDNA that made up the material.

The V and J ends lost 8 bases and 4 bases, in that order; junction bases with no gene match: 18. Germline V gene data show CDR1 as LNHDA and CDR2 as SQIVND (reference sequence). This CDR3 region has 17 residues. In the original workflow: Amplification of reference gene primers was used by the study to estimate nucleated cell counts. TCRdb's copy holds only in-frame clones and misses some; the assay was immunoSEQ multiplex PCR. For V, J and clone size, that table is used; D and trimming come from the DNA. The sample lists fewer than 250,000 clones; 70% to 85% were seen once. The clonotype was recovered from an elderly woman with acute or convalescent COVID-19. The V and J genes are TRBV19 and TRBJ1-2; TRBD1 aligns across 8 bases. Sequencing was done on a sample of peripheral blood. The CDR3 DNA follows: TGTGCCAGTGGCCTTCTGGGCAGGGGGCGCGAGAGCTATGGCTACACCTTC. It yields the protein CASGLLGRGRESYGYTF.